These 27 T cell receptor beta chains originate from one sample sequenced in a study of blood T cell repertoires in COVID-19. Sequencing used immunoSEQ multiplex PCR; TCRdb keeps in-frame clones, though not all of them. The sample records tens of thousands of clones, 79% being singletons. Sequenced material: peripheral blood. The receptor set was obtained from a human donor in a cohort sampled during active COVID-19.

Remarks on this clone: At one boundary the junction diverges from the germline segment, which might be a read error. The same CDR3 also results from other DNA sequences found in this sample. This chain joins TRBV11-2 and TRBJ2-5; possible D gene TRBD2, 6 bases. Germline loops: CDR1 SGHAT, CDR2 FQNNGV. This CDR3 comprises 15 residues. The CDR3 DNA sequence: TGTGCCAGCAGCTTCCAAGTGGGGGGAGGAGAGACTCAGTACTTC. Encoded protein: CASSFQVGGGETQYF.

This chain joins TRBV29-1 and TRBJ2-2; 8 nucleotides line up with TRBD2. Trimming took 1 base from V and 5 from J; bases not matched to a gene: 18. CDR3 length: 19 residues. The germline CDR1 and CDR2 sequences are SQVTM and ANQGSEA. CDR3 in amino acids: CSVEAVFGVEAGGTGELFF. CDR3 bases: TGCAGCGTTGAAGCCGTTTTCGGCGTGGAGGCGGGAGGAACCGGGGAGCTGTTTTTT.

The V and J genes are TRBV6-4 and TRBJ1-5, with TRBD1 identical over 9 bases. Trimming cost V 7 bases and J 0 bases; bases outside gene matches: 10. Germline CDR1 MRHNA, CDR2 SNTAGT. The CDR3 is 17 amino acids. This chain's CDR3 is CASIDLPQGASNQPQHF. CDR3 sequence (DNA): TGTGCCAGCATCGATCTACCACAGGGGGCTAGCAATCAGCCCCAGCATTTT.

This clone has a handful of counts. V gene TRBV4-1 combines with J gene TRBJ1-1, with TRBD1 matching 8 bases. Trimming removed 3 bases from V and 8 bases from J; junction bases left unmatched: 5. CDR1 is MGHRA and CDR2 is YSYEKL in the germline V gene. This CDR3 spans 13 amino acids. CDR3 DNA sequence: TGCGCCAGCAGCCATGGCGGACAGGGAGAAGCTTTCTTT. Its translation: CASSHGGQGEAFF.

The rearrangement links TRBV30 to TRBJ2-1; D is possibly TRBD2 (6 bases). CDR1 is GTSNPN, CDR2 SVGIG, per germline (reference sequence). V was pared by 0 bases and J by 9 bases, with 15 bases between. The CDR3 loop spans 14 amino acids. The DNA for the CDR3 is TGTGCCTGGAGTGTACTTAGCGGCGCGGGTGAGCAGTTCTTC. Residues: CAWSVLSGAGEQFF.

The genes are TRBV28 and TRBJ1-1; the D gene is possibly TRBD1 (5 bases). Between the trimmed V and J ends, which lost 5 bases and 6 bases, there was a span of 13 bases. CDR3 size: 13 residues. From germline, CDR1 is MDHEN and CDR2 SYDVKM. The DNA for the CDR3 is TGTGCCAGCAGTCCATCGGGGGTTGCTGAAGCTTTCTTT. Its translation: CASSPSGVAEAFF.

Of note for this clone: At one end the junction does not follow the germline gene, possibly because of a read error. The chain is built from TRBV30 and TRBJ2-3; D possibly corresponds to TRBD2 (7 bases). There are 11 residues in the CDR3. CDR1 is GTSNPN, CDR2 SVGIG, per germline (reference sequence). CDR3 protein: CAWSVGAIGGF. The CDR3 DNA reads as TGTGCCTGGAGTGTGGGGGCGATCGGGGGGTTT.

The genes are TRBV6-4 and TRBJ2-1; 9 nucleotides line up with TRBD2. The ends lost 4 bases at V and 4 bases at J; junction bases unmatched: 5. CDR3 length equals 15 residues. Germline CDR1 reads MRHNA; CDR2 reads SNTAGT. CDR3 DNA sequence: TGTGCCAGCAGTGCTAGCGGGAATCTTTACAATGAGCAGTTCTTC. Translation: CASSASGNLYNEQFF.

This chain joins TRBV4-1 and TRBJ2-3, with 11 positions matching TRBD2. V was pared by 0 bases and J by 2 bases, with 10 bases of the junction left unmatched. CDR3 size: 19 residues. The germline V gene encodes CDR1 MGHRA and CDR2 YSYEKL. As DNA, the CDR3 is TGCGCCAGCAGCCAAGATCGGGCTAGCGGGAGGTCTTCCACAGATACGCAGTATTTT. It specifies CASSQDRASGRSSTDTQYF.

V usage is TRBV2 and J usage is TRBJ2-7, with D possibly matching TRBD1 (6 bases). The CDR3 spans 13 residues. Looked up from germline, CDR1 is SNHLY and CDR2 is FYNNEI. V was clipped by 8 bases and J by 4 bases, with 15 bases between them. CDR3 amino acids: CASVAGTSYEQYF. CDR3 in DNA: TGTGCCAGCGTCGCCGGGACAAGTTACGAGCAGTACTTC.

V is TRBV24-1 and J is TRBJ2-1; 7 bases fit TRBD2. The CDR3 runs to 12 residues. Germline lookup yields CDR1 KGHDR and CDR2 SFDVKD. V lost 6 bases and J lost 8; bases outside the gene matches: 3. CDR3 region: CATSQAGYEQFF. The CDR3, as DNA: TGTGCCACCAGTCAAGCGGGATATGAGCAGTTCTTC.

The CDR3 DNA sequence: TGTGCCACCAGTGATTTGGGGACTAGCGGGAGGGTGGGCACAGATACGCAGTATTTT. This sequence encodes CATSDLGTSGRVGTDTQYF. The V call is TRBV24-1, the J call TRBJ2-3; 16 bases are a match to TRBD2. Germline V gives CDR1 KGHDR, CDR2 SFDVKD. J gave up 1 base and V 0 bases, and 3 bases lay outside the gene matches. The CDR3 is 19 amino acids.

The CDR3, as DNA: TGTGCCAGCAGCCCCCGTCCGAACATGAACACTGAAGCTTTCTTT. It encodes CASSPRPNMNTEAFF. The chain is built from TRBV7-2 and TRBJ1-1, with D uncertain. The germline V gene has CDR1 SGHTA and CDR2 FQGNSA. V lost 5 bases, J lost 0 bases, and 13 bases lay in between. The CDR3 runs to 15 residues.

The chain links TRBV18 to TRBJ2-5; possibly TRBD1 for D (6 bases). CDR1 is KGHSH and CDR2 is LQKENI in the germline V gene. This CDR3 spans 16 amino acids. V was clipped by 3 bases and J by 1 base, with 15 bases between them. This chain's CDR3 is CASSPAGTNRQETQYF. As DNA, the CDR3 is TGTGCCAGCTCACCGGCCGGGACAAATCGCCAAGAGACCCAGTACTTC.

In its sample, this clone was seen a few times. The chain combines TRBV6-2 or TRBV6-3 with TRBJ2-7; possibly TRBD1 for D (6 bases). CDR3 length equals 13 residues. Trimming cost V 4 bases and J 3 bases, with 10 bases left between them. From germline, CDR1 is MNHEY and CDR2 SVGEGT. CDR3 sequence: CASSWGLLYEQYF. CDR3 nucleotide sequence: TGTGCCAGCAGTTGGGGGCTTCTCTACGAGCAGTACTTC.

CDR3 region: CASSQVRTGGNSPLHF. In DNA form, the CDR3 reads TGCGCCAGCAGCCAAGTTCGGACGGGGGGGAATTCACCCCTCCACTTT. The chain uses TRBV4-3 and TRBJ1-6; possible D gene TRBD1, 5 bases. The CDR3 is 16 amino acids. The germline gives CDR1 LGHNA, CDR2 YSLEER. Trimming removed 1 base at V and 7 bases at J, with 14 bases between.

This chain connects TRBV5-4 to TRBJ2-3; 9 bases are shared with TRBD1. The CDR3 contains 16 residues. Germline CDR1 and CDR2: SGHNT and YYREEE (reference sequence). The J segment lost 8 bases and the V segment lost 2 bases, leaving 12 bases of the junction unmatched. In nucleotides, the CDR3 is TGTGCCAGCAGCTTACCACCGGGACAGGGAAAGGTTACGCAGTATTTT. Amino acid sequence: CASSLPPGQGKVTQYF.

The chain employs TRBV5-8 and TRBJ2-7; TRBD1 might be the D (5 bases). From germline, CDR1 is SGHTS and CDR2 YDEGEE. With 2 bases removed from V and 7 bases from J, the gap between germline ends came to 13 bases. The CDR3 consists of 13 residues. CDR3 loop: CASSFSRAGEQYF. The CDR3 coding sequence is TGTGCCAGCAGCTTCAGCAGGGCTGGGGAGCAGTACTTC.

J is TRBJ1-1 and V is TRBV7-3, with TRBD1 matching over 8 bases. Germline V lookup: CDR1 SGHTA, CDR2 FQGTGA. CDR3 length equals 13 residues. Trimming removed 4 bases from V and 11 bases from J; junction bases left unmatched: 9. In DNA, the CDR3 is TGTGCCAGCAGCTCCCGACAGGGGCACGTCGCTTTCTTT. It codes for CASSSRQGHVAFF. Looking up the rest from reference TRBV7-3 and TRBJ1-1 gives the full variable domain: GAGVSQTPSNKVTEKGKYVELRCDPISGHTALYWYRQSLGQGPEFLIYFQGTGAADDSGLPNDRFFAVRPEGSVSTLKIQRTERGDSAVYLCASSSRQGHVAFFGQGTRLTVV.

This chain joins TRBV10-2 and TRBJ2-5, with 10 bases that match TRBD1. The CDR3 is made up of 14 amino acids. V shed 6 bases, J shed 5 bases, and the junction held 6 bases outside the gene matches. The germline CDR1 and CDR2 sequences are WSHSY and SAAADI. CDR3 sequence (DNA): TGCGCCAGCAGCCACGGACAGGGGGGGGAGACCCAGTACTTC. It specifies CASSHGQGGETQYF.

V usage is TRBV15 and J usage is TRBJ2-1, with 7 bases aligning to TRBD2. Germline CDR1 and CDR2: LNHNV and YYDKDF (reference sequence). The V gene end was trimmed by 2 bases and the J gene end by 10 bases; junction bases not matched to a gene: 5. CDR3 length: 13 amino acids. The CDR3 DNA reads TGTGCCACCAGCAGAAATTTACTAGCGGAGCAGTTCTTC. Translation: CATSRNLLAEQFF.

The rearrangement links TRBV11-3 to TRBJ1-2; a possible D gene is TRBD1 (5 bases). The germline gives CDR1 SGHNT, CDR2 YENEEA. CDR3 length: 15 residues. The CDR3 protein is CPQQWGEKRRGGYTF. The CDR3, as DNA: TGTCCCCAGCAGTGGGGCGAGAAGAGGCGGGGTGGCTACACCTTC.

The V gene is TRBV28, the J gene TRBJ2-6; D is possibly TRBD1 (6 bases). V was pared by 4 bases and J by 4 bases, with 14 bases between. The CDR3 spans 16 residues. Germline CDR1 reads MDHEN; CDR2 reads SYDVKM. In nucleotides, the CDR3 is TGTGCCAGCAGTTCGTCCGGGACAAACGGGGCCAACGTCCTGACTTTC. The encoded protein is CASSSSGTNGANVLTF. The whole variable domain, remainder taken from reference TRBV28 and TRBJ2-6, is DVKVTQSSRYLVKRTGEKVFLECVQDMDHENMFWYRQDPGLGLRLIYFSYDVKMKEKGDIPEGYSVSREKKERFSLILESASTNQTSMYLCASSSSGTNGANVLTFGAGSRLTVL.

The chain uses TRBV5-8 and TRBJ2-1; 7 bases fit TRBD1. Germline V gene data show CDR1 as SGHTS and CDR2 as YDEGEE. Trimming took 7 bases from V and 5 from J; bases not matched to a gene: 12. This CDR3 has 15 amino acids. The chain's CDR3 is CASGSGTAVNNEQFF. CDR3 bases: TGTGCCAGCGGATCCGGGACAGCGGTAAACAATGAGCAGTTCTTC.

This chain uses TRBV14 with TRBJ2-7; no definite D call. Between the trimmed V and J ends, which lost 2 bases and 3 bases, there was a span of 8 bases. This CDR3 is built from 13 residues. Germline CDR1 is SGHDN and CDR2 is FVKESK. CDR3 sequence: CASSQHKNYEQYF. The CDR3 DNA follows: TGTGCCAGCAGCCAACACAAAAACTACGAGCAGTACTTC. Together with reference TRBV14 and TRBJ2-7, the CDR3 gives the full variable domain: EAGVTQFPSHSVIEKGQTVTLRCDPISGHDNLYWYRRVMGKEIKFLLHFVKESKQDESGMPNNRFLAERTGGTYSTLKVQPAELEDSGVYFCASSQHKNYEQYFGPGTRLTVT.

The gene calls are TRBV11-2 and TRBJ2-3; possible D gene TRBD2, 6 bases. V was clipped by 5 bases and J by 8 bases, with 20 bases between them. CDR3 length: 15 residues. Per germline, CDR1 SGHAT and CDR2 FQNNGV. The CDR3, as DNA: TGTGCCAGCAGCCCCGAATTAGGGACTTTCGGTACGCAGTATTTT. This encodes CASSPELGTFGTQYF.

A few counts support this clone. The chain employs TRBV7-9 and TRBJ1-5, with 7 bases that match TRBD1. With V trimmed by 4 bases and J by 6 bases, 3 bases remained unmatched. Germline-derived CDR1 and CDR2 are SEHNR and FQNEAQ (reference sequence). The CDR3 runs 13 residues. The CDR3: CASSWDSLQPQHF. In DNA form, the CDR3 reads TGTGCCAGCAGCTGGGACAGCCTTCAGCCCCAGCATTTT. Looking up the rest from reference TRBV7-9 and TRBJ1-5 gives the full variable domain: DTGVSQNPRHKITKRGQNVTFRCDPISEHNRLYWYRQTLGQGPEFLTYFQNEAQLEKSRLLSDRFSAERPKGSFSTLEIQRTEQGDSAMYLCASSWDSLQPQHFGDGTRLSIL.